A selection of T cell receptor beta chains follows, all from one sample in a study of blood T cell repertoires in COVID-19. Libraries were prepared by immunoSEQ multiplex PCR; TCRdb keeps only in-frame clonotypes and omits some of them. This sample has approximately 320,000 clones, with roughly 90% found just once. The sequenced sample consisted of PBMCs or T cells enriched from blood (not recorded which). Source of these receptors: a man aged 55 to 70 who had recovered from COVID-19. Each CDR3 is given with its conserved first and last residue. The D gene is left open where the match is weak. Only some rows state a clone size, as once, few, many or a class for expanded clones.

v_gene: TRBV5-8
d_gene: NA
abundance: NA
len: 13
j_gene: TRBJ2-2
CDR3aa: CASSFDWTGELFF

v_gene: TRBV7-8
d_gene: NA
abundance: NA
len: 16
j_gene: TRBJ2-3
CDR3aa: CASSNLEARSTDTQYF

v_gene: TRBV27
d_gene: TRBD1
abundance: NA
len: 15
j_gene: TRBJ1-2
CDR3aa: CASSPTGTVDYGYTF

v_gene: TRBV4-3
d_gene: NA
abundance: NA
len: 15
j_gene: TRBJ1-1
CDR3aa: CASSHQGRVNTEAFF

v_gene: TRBV9
d_gene: NA
abundance: NA
len: 15
j_gene: TRBJ1-5
CDR3aa: CASSPRGGGNQPQHF

v_gene: TRBV2
d_gene: NA
abundance: NA
len: 15
j_gene: TRBJ1-1
CDR3aa: CASSDFEGRYTEAFF

v_gene: TRBV7-8
d_gene: TRBD2
abundance: NA
len: 15
j_gene: TRBJ2-7
CDR3aa: CASSLGAGGFYEQYF

v_gene: TRBV5-6
d_gene: NA
abundance: NA
len: 13
j_gene: TRBJ2-5
CDR3aa: CASSRRDQETQYF

v_gene: TRBV2
d_gene: NA
abundance: once
len: 14
j_gene: TRBJ1-4
CDR3aa: CASSVIGTSEKLFF

v_gene: TRBV7-6
d_gene: NA
abundance: NA
len: 14
j_gene: TRBJ2-1
CDR3aa: CASSLGQLVDEQFF

v_gene: TRBV5-1
d_gene: NA
abundance: NA
len: 15
j_gene: TRBJ2-1
CDR3aa: CASRLIPGQHNEQFF

v_gene: TRBV3-1/TRBV3-2
d_gene: TRBD1
abundance: NA
len: 15
j_gene: TRBJ1-2
CDR3aa: CASSQAEGASYGYTF

v_gene: TRBV2
d_gene: TRBD2
abundance: NA
len: 15
j_gene: TRBJ2-1
CDR3aa: CASRSTSGGRNEQFF

v_gene: TRBV5-4
d_gene: TRBD1
abundance: few
len: 15
j_gene: TRBJ2-1
CDR3aa: CASSFTGTGDNEQFF

v_gene: TRBV6-5
d_gene: TRBD1
abundance: NA
len: 13
j_gene: TRBJ1-2
CDR3aa: CASSSTGNYGYTF

v_gene: TRBV11-3
d_gene: NA
abundance: NA
len: 13
j_gene: TRBJ1-1
CDR3aa: CASSNSLSTEAFF

v_gene: TRBV2
d_gene: NA
abundance: once
len: 12
j_gene: TRBJ1-1
CDR3aa: CASSEQATEAFF

v_gene: TRBV6-5
d_gene: NA
abundance: NA
len: 13
j_gene: TRBJ2-3
CDR3aa: CASSYRTRDTQYF

v_gene: TRBV11-3
d_gene: NA
abundance: NA
len: 13
j_gene: TRBJ1-3
CDR3aa: CASRGATGNTIYF

v_gene: TRBV9
d_gene: TRBD1
abundance: NA
len: 14
j_gene: TRBJ2-7
CDR3aa: CASSKDPTGYEQYF

v_gene: TRBV5-1
d_gene: NA
abundance: once
len: 17
j_gene: TRBJ2-3
CDR3aa: CASSLTVSGTSTDTQYF

v_gene: TRBV4-2
d_gene: TRBD1
abundance: once
len: 14
j_gene: TRBJ1-1
CDR3aa: CASRWTGGNTEAFF

v_gene: TRBV25-1
d_gene: NA
abundance: NA
len: 15
j_gene: TRBJ2-5
CDR3aa: CASSEISTGDRSQYF

v_gene: TRBV10-2
d_gene: NA
abundance: once
len: 15
j_gene: TRBJ1-2
CDR3aa: CASSEVLGPWGDYTF

v_gene: TRBV19
d_gene: TRBD2
abundance: NA
len: 16
j_gene: TRBJ2-3
CDR3aa: CASSIEGREWSDTQYF

v_gene: TRBV2
d_gene: NA
abundance: NA
len: 15
j_gene: TRBJ2-1
CDR3aa: CASWRTSSSYNEQFF

v_gene: TRBV5-1
d_gene: NA
abundance: NA
len: 13
j_gene: TRBJ1-6
CDR3aa: CASTTSENSPLHF